This T cell receptor beta chain was sequenced for a study of blood T cells in healthy people across ages (dated by TCRdb to about 2015). Describing the broader study: In model experiments, roughly one uniquely barcoded TCR beta cDNA molecule per two T cells was captured by template switching. Using deep sequencing normalized with unique cDNA molecular identifiers, the study measured how TCR beta repertoire diversity changes with age. The donors were split into four age groups: young (average around 15 years), middle-aged (39), aged (over 55) and long-lived (roughly 88). Donors of different ages were randomly distributed across sequencing lanes to avoid experimental bias. The study analyzed two additional independent replicas of 1 million unique cDNA reads from the same blood draw for two donors, one aged 18 to 29 and one aged 80 or older. Results the study describes overall, beyond this receptor: The CMV infection status of donors was not known, potentially confounding age-related changes in expanded clonotypes. As age increased, observed TCR beta diversity per million T cells dropped in a roughly linear way, and a significant reduction was already evident by age around 41. Bulk unsorted PBMC profiling prevented conclusive comparison of naive and antigen-experienced compartments. Estimates of total diversity based on one million sequenced T cells were regarded as lower bounds and as underestimates. Observed TCR beta diversity correlated strongly with the percentage of naive T cells measured by flow cytometry. The long-lived group showed more naive CD4+ T cells, fewer expanded clones and increased TCR diversity than the aged group, suggesting age selection.

Donors were 30 to 45 systemically healthy Caucasian individuals from Russia aged roughly 6 to 95 years. Each donor gave 8 to 10 milliliters of peripheral blood, drawn into EDTA-treated Vacutainer tubes. PBMCs were isolated by Ficoll-Paque density-gradient centrifugation, with at least 7 million obtained per sample. Trizol reagent was used to extract total RNA from PBMCs, with at least 5.5 micrograms per sample. Naive CD45RAhigh/CD27high T cell percentages were measured by flow cytometry on a PBMC aliquot from every donor. Sequences SGHTA (CDR1) and FQGTGA (CDR2) are obtained from the germline V gene. From its cysteine to its phenylalanine, the CDR3 spans 15 amino acids. Only the CDR3 part of the read is kept: 45 bases, read in frame from the first base. V is cut back by 2 bases and J by 5 bases, with 6 bases in the junction unmatched. The receptor library was made with 5' RACE. Reads for this sample came from an Illumina HiSeq 2500. A second PCR of about 6 to 12 cycles was performed with a sample-barcoded 5' primer and a J-beta primer mix. Each TCR beta cDNA molecule received a unique molecular identifier from a template-switch 5' adaptor carrying 12 random nucleotides. At least 3 million CDR3-containing paired-end reads were obtained from each sample. All of the RNA was converted into first-strand cDNA using the Mint cDNA synthesis kit, with a TRBC-specific oligonucleotide serving as the primer. Following uracil-DNA glycosylase treatment, a first 18-cycle PCR with universal primers M1SS and BC2_uni_R was performed on all cDNA. The source study handled its data this way. Normalization of each sample was performed by random selection of 1 million high-quality reads, each carrying a distinct molecular identifier. Instead of being binned into consensus sequences, reads with shared molecular identifiers were discarded. CDR3 identification, clonotype clustering and error correction used MiTCR with a Q25 quality threshold and the strictest error-elimination algorithm. A nonparametric unseen species model using Euler transformation provided a lower-bound estimate of total TCR beta diversity. The public reads were reprocessed in TCRdb via fastp at Q25 and MiXCR, keeping in-frame beta chains. Each CDR3 protein gets just one entry, which takes the most common genes and DNA from the rows behind it. The authors' filters were not applied to this entry. The sample contains more than 650,000 distinct CDR3 sequences, 22% of them found a single time. The ten largest clones represent about 22% of the sample.

This clonotype was recorded a few times. It has no known antigen specificity. Per-base qualities were not stored, and no clone one base away is much larger. Sequenced sample: blood. This sequence originates from a man aged 65-85 years in good health. This chain joins TRBV7-3 to TRBJ2-5; 9 middle bases align to TRBD1. CDR3 reads: CASSLGTGFEETQYF. The bases are TGTGCCAGCAGCTTAGGGACAGGGTTTGAGGAGACCCAGTACTTC. With the portions outside the CDR3 filled from the reference TRBV7-3 and TRBJ2-5 genes, the complete variable region becomes GAGVSQTPSNKVTEKGKYVELRCDPISGHTALYWYRQSLGQGPEFLIYFQGTGAADDSGLPNDRFFAVRPEGSVSTLKIQRTERGDSAVYLCASSLGTGFEETQYFGPGTRLLVL.